Listed here are 17 T cell receptor beta chains from one sample, sequenced in a study of control samples from healthy donors and cancer patients. Clones were sequenced by immunoSEQ multiplex PCR, and TCRdb holds only the in-frame ones, with some missing. The sample has under 200,000 clones; approximately 86% are singletons. The specimen was blood. The source is a woman in her twenties or thirties in good health.

The genes are TRBV11-2 and TRBJ2-7; TRBD2 matches 7 bases. V lost 0 bases, J lost 4 bases, and 15 bases stayed unmatched. This CDR3 region has 18 residues. Germline CDR1 SGHAT, CDR2 FQNNGV. The CDR3 sequence: CASSLDSPAWEGLYEQYF. The CDR3 bases are TGTGCCAGCAGCTTAGATTCCCCCGCCTGGGAGGGACTTTACGAGCAGTACTTC. The variable domain in full, completed from reference TRBV11-2 and TRBJ2-7, reads EAGVAQSPRYKIIEKRQSVAFWCNPISGHATLYWYQQILGQGPKLLIQFQNNGVVDDSQLPKDRFSAERLKGVDSTLKIQPAKLEDSAVYLCASSLDSPAWEGLYEQYFGPGTRLTVT.

The rearrangement joins TRBV6-4 to TRBJ2-7, with a tentative D call TRBD2 (5 bases). Germline lookup yields CDR1 MRHNA and CDR2 SNTAGT. The CDR3 is made up of 13 amino acids. V was pared by 2 bases and J by 3 bases, with 8 bases between. CDR3 sequence (DNA): TGTGCCAGCAGTGACCCGGGGAACTACGAGCAGTACGTC. Translation: CASSDPGNYEQYV.

The chain has TRBV27 and TRBJ2-1, with D possibly matching TRBD2 (6 bases). V lost 7 bases and J 5 bases, leaving 15 bases between the germline ends. This CDR3 is 14 amino acids long. Germline V CDR1 and CDR2: MNHEY, SMNVEV (reference sequence). CDR3: CASTGGLDNNEQFF. The CDR3 nucleotides are TGTGCCAGCACTGGGGGACTTGACAACAATGAGCAGTTCTTC.

The chain joins TRBV29-1 to TRBJ2-7, with D unresolved. Germline assignment: CDR1 SQVTM and CDR2 ANQGSEA. Trimming took 0 bases from V and 3 from J, leaving 12 bases between them. The CDR3 consists of 14 residues. The CDR3 nucleotides read TGCAGCGTTGAAGATCGAGAGGTTCGCTACGAGCAGTACTTC. This codes for CSVEDREVRYEQYF.

The V and J genes are TRBV19 and TRBJ1-6; TRBD1 might be the D (6 bases). Germline assignment: CDR1 LNHDA and CDR2 SQIVND (reference sequence). V lost 6 bases and J 3 bases, leaving 12 bases between the germline ends. This CDR3 contains 15 residues. CDR3 loop: CASRQGWNYNSPLHF. Written as DNA, the CDR3 is TGTGCCAGTAGACAGGGATGGAACTATAATTCACCCCTCCACTTT. The full variable domain, rest sourced from reference TRBV19 and TRBJ1-6, is DGGITQSPKYLFRKEGQNVTLSCEQNLNHDAMYWYRQDPGQGLRLIYYSQIVNDFQKGDIAEGYSVSREKKESFPLTVTSAQKNPTAFYLCASRQGWNYNSPLHFGNGTRLTVT.

The chain uses TRBV4-1 and TRBJ2-3; D not certain. Germline V CDR1 and CDR2: MGHRA, YSYEKL. Trimming cost V 2 bases and J 6 bases, with 24 bases left between them. The CDR3 length is 18 residues. The CDR3 here is CASSQLVPPFTLSDTQYF. The CDR3 nucleotides are TGCGCCAGCAGCCAATTAGTACCACCTTTCACCCTTAGTGATACGCAGTATTTT.

This clone was counted between two and nine times. The chain links TRBV3-1 (or the pseudogene TRBV3-2) to TRBJ1-5, with a possible D match to TRBD1 (6 bases). The CDR3 is made up of 15 amino acids. In germline, CDR1 is LGHDT, CDR2 YNNKEL (reference sequence). The germline V and J ends were trimmed by 0 bases and 7 bases, with 13 bases remaining between them. The CDR3 loop reads CASSQDSTGRQPQHF. The DNA of the CDR3 is TGTGCCAGCAGCCAAGATTCCACAGGGAGACAGCCCCAGCATTTT.

V gene TRBV19 combines with J gene TRBJ1-3; 11 bases agree with TRBD1. The germline V gene has CDR1 LNHDA and CDR2 SQIVND (reference sequence). V lost 5 bases, J lost 5 bases, and 2 bases stayed unmatched. CDR3 length equals 14 residues. The CDR3 DNA sequence: TGTGCCAGTAGTCGGGACAGGGGGAGAAACACCATATATTTT. It translates to CASSRDRGRNTIYF.

This clone was seen once. Compared with germline, one end of the junction differs, possibly owing to a read error. CDR3 in DNA: TGTGCCAGCAGTTACTCCCGGTCCTCCAATGAGCAGTTCTTC. Protein sequence: CASSYSRSSNEQFF. This chain links TRBV6-2 or TRBV6-3 with TRBJ2-1; D not certain. Germline values: CDR1 MNHEY, CDR2 SVGEGT. The CDR3 is 14 residues long.

The rearrangement joins TRBV5-1 to TRBJ2-7, with 7 bases aligning to TRBD1. V lost 4 bases and J lost 2; bases outside the gene matches: 6. This CDR3 has 14 amino acids. Germline V lookup: CDR1 SGHRS, CDR2 YFSETQ. This CDR3 is CASSTRQGAYEQYF. CDR3 DNA: TGCGCCAGCAGCACAAGACAGGGCGCCTACGAGCAGTACTTC.

The J gene is TRBJ1-1, the V gene TRBV7-9; D is uncertain. The CDR3 sequence is 16 residues long. The V end was cut by 0 bases, the J end by 3 bases, with 14 bases between. Germline assignment: CDR1 SEHNR and CDR2 FQNEAQ (reference sequence). DNA of the CDR3: TGTGCCAGCAGCTTAGCAGTGGGGTTGATTTACACTGAAGCTTTCTTT. Translating gives CASSLAVGLIYTEAFF.

The chain combines TRBV2 with TRBJ1-2; D gene ambiguous. CDR3 length: 12 amino acids. V shed 3 bases and J shed 4 bases, with 6 bases lying between them. Germline CDR1 reads SNHLY; CDR2 reads FYNNEI. CDR3 nucleotides: TGTGCCAGCAGTGACGGCTCCTATGGCTACACCTTC. This codes for CASSDGSYGYTF.

The J gene is TRBJ2-7, the V gene TRBV6-5; 8 bases are shared with TRBD1. Looked up from germline, CDR1 is MNHEY and CDR2 is SVGAGI. The CDR3 has 14 amino acids. V was clipped by 6 bases and J by 2 bases; unmatched bases: 6. CDR3: CASSHGQGTYEQYF. The CDR3 nucleotides read TGTGCCAGCAGCCATGGACAGGGAACCTACGAGCAGTACTTC.

This chain's CDR3 is CASSTGGGARAEQFF. In nucleotides, the CDR3 is TGTGCCAGTAGTACAGGCGGGGGGGCCAGGGCTGAGCAGTTCTTC. The rearrangement links TRBV19 to TRBJ2-1, with 9 bases identical to TRBD2. Trimming at V came to 4 bases and at J to 9 bases, leaving 10 bases not matched to a gene. The CDR3 contains 15 residues. The germline CDR1 and CDR2 sequences are LNHDA and SQIVND (reference sequence).

The chain is built from TRBV5-4 and TRBJ2-7; 11 bases line up with TRBD2. CDR3 length: 15 amino acids. The germline gives CDR1 SGHNT, CDR2 YYREEE (reference sequence). V lost 4 bases to trimming and J lost 5 bases; unmatched junction nucleotides: 8. CDR3 DNA sequence: TGTGCCAGCAGCAACTTAGCGGGAGGGCCCCACGAGCAGTACTTC. Translating it yields CASSNLAGGPHEQYF.

The rearrangement uses TRBV4-1 and TRBJ2-7; D is undetermined. The CDR3 length is 16 residues. Germline V gene lookup returns CDR1 MGHRA and CDR2 YSYEKL. The V end was cut by 1 base, the J end by 4 bases, with 17 bases between. The CDR3 region has the DNA TGCGCCAGCAGCCAAGTAAATGCGGCCGACGATTACGAGCAGTACTTC. Its translation: CASSQVNAADDYEQYF.

The CDR3 sequence: CASSQETGGVVAFF. The CDR3 DNA reads TGCGCCAGCAGCCAAGAGACAGGGGGGGTTGTAGCTTTCTTT. The genes are TRBV4-1 and TRBJ1-1; TRBD1 matches at 9 bases. Losses at the gene ends were 0 bases for V and 10 bases for J; bases not matched to a gene: 6. The CDR3 loop spans 14 amino acids. Germline V gene lookup returns CDR1 MGHRA and CDR2 YSYEKL.